Shown below are 10 T cell receptor beta chains from a single sample sequenced in a study of T cells expressing NK-cell markers. TCRdb reanalyzed the 5' RACE reads and collapses them to one entry per CDR3 protein, without DNA. The record lists around 8,000 distinct CDR3 sequences, of which the ten most abundant hold about 10%. Specimen: blood T cells: a sorted CD56 or NKG2C T cell subset, CD4+ or CD8+ T cells, or bulk PBMC T cells (not recorded which). The source is a man younger than 30 in good health.

Considering frequency, this clonotype is medium-sized (0.01 to 0.1%). This sequence joins TRBV3-1 and TRBJ2-1; lacking DNA, the TRBD2 call made by TCRdb goes unchecked. This CDR3 is 15 amino acids long. Germline lookup yields CDR1 LGHDT and CDR2 YNNKEL (reference sequence). The CDR3 reads CASSQDGTLRNEQFF.

The chain is built from TRBV6-1 and TRBJ2-1; the D gene TCRdb calls, TRBD1, cannot be checked with no DNA. CDR1 MNHNS and CDR2 SASEGT come from the germline V gene. The CDR3 loop spans 14 amino acids. The CDR3 sequence: CASRQDRVGNEQFF.

The V call is TRBV6-2 or TRBV6-3, the J call TRBJ2-1; the D call from TCRdb, TRBD2, cannot be confirmed without DNA. CDR1 is MNHEY and CDR2 is SVGEGT in the germline V gene. The CDR3 runs 15 residues. CDR3 sequence: CASTPRRGAGSEQFF.

Measured by frequency, this clonotype is medium-sized. The chain links TRBV5-1 to TRBJ1-1; TCRdb indicates TRBD1, and absent DNA this call remains unverified. The germline V gene encodes CDR1 SGHRS and CDR2 YFSETQ. This CDR3 has 15 amino acids. The CDR3 here is CASSLGDSPPSGAFF.

By frequency, this clonotype is medium-sized (0.01 to 0.1%). The gene calls are TRBV5-5 and TRBJ2-3. The CDR3 totals 14 residues. The germline gives CDR1 SGHKS, CDR2 YYEKEE (reference sequence). CDR3 loop: CASSLVGSTDTQYF.

According to its frequency, this clonotype is medium-sized (0.01 to 0.1%). The V gene is TRBV20-1, the J gene TRBJ2-3. Germline CDR1 reads DFQATT; CDR2 reads SNEGSKA (reference sequence). This CDR3 is 13 amino acids long. CDR3 amino acids: CSARAADTDTQYF.

Measured by frequency, this clonotype is medium-sized (0.01 to 0.1%). V gene TRBV20-1 combines with J gene TRBJ2-7; with no DNA, the TCRdb D assignment of TRBD2 cannot be verified. Germline lookup yields CDR1 DFQATT and CDR2 SNEGSKA (reference sequence). The CDR3 spans 16 residues. This CDR3 reads CSAEGLAGEDSYEQYF.

The chain couples TRBV30 to TRBJ2-1; without DNA, the TCRdb call of TRBD2 cannot be checked. There are 17 residues in the CDR3. The germline V gene has CDR1 GTSNPN and CDR2 SVGIG (reference sequence). This chain's CDR3 is CAGGWRGWLAGGGEQFF.

This clonotype is deemed medium-sized by its frequency. The chain is built from TRBV5-7 and TRBJ2-1; as DNA is missing, the TRBD1 call by TCRdb cannot be tested. TRBV5-7 counts as an open reading frame of uncertain function. The CDR3 runs to 20 residues. CDR3 in amino acids: CASSFWAANFGGLDRTAQFF.

The rearrangement links TRBV4-3 to TRBJ1-2. The germline V gene has CDR1 LGHNA and CDR2 YSLEER. The CDR3 consists of 15 residues. The CDR3 loop is CASSRLGQRSYGYTF.